The next 6 T cell receptor beta chains were all read from a single sample in a study of CD8 T cells in ankylosing spondylitis. TCRdb used MiXCR to reprocess the 5' RACE reads, holding one entry per CDR3 protein. The table has around 330,000 distinct CDR3 sequences, around a tenth seen once; the top ten hold around 10%. The sequencing sample was made of blood, either unsorted or a sorted T cell fraction (not recorded which). The source of these receptors is a female donor with ankylosing spondylitis or in good health (not recorded which).

This clonotype was recorded at least ten times. The chain has TRBV20-1 and TRBJ1-5; 8 bases match TRBD1. The CDR3 length is 15 residues. Trimming cost V 2 bases and J 4 bases; bases outside gene matches: 7. CDR1 and CDR2 from the germline V gene are DFQATT and SNEGSKA (reference sequence). CDR3 DNA: TGCAGTGCTAGAAACTACAGGGGGGGAAATCAGCCCCAGCATTTT. Protein: CSARNYRGGNQPQHF.

The table lists this clonotype with many counts. This rearrangement joins TRBV5-1 to TRBJ2-1; 8 positions match TRBD2. This CDR3 is 15 amino acids long. Germline CDR1 is SGHRS and CDR2 is YFSETQ. The J segment lost 9 bases and the V segment lost 4 bases, leaving 12 bases of the junction unmatched. CDR3 in amino acids: CASSPPSPSGSEQFF. In nucleotides, the CDR3 is TGCGCCAGCAGCCCCCCATCCCCTAGCGGGTCTGAGCAGTTCTTC.

This clonotype was recorded a few times. This chain uses TRBV25-1 with TRBJ2-5, with 10 bases matching TRBD1. With V trimmed by 3 bases and J by 5 bases, 15 bases remained unmatched. This CDR3 has 18 amino acids. Germline CDR1 reads MGHDK; CDR2 reads SYGVNS. The CDR3 loop reads CASSDSRDRGQPWETQYF. CDR3 in DNA: TGTGCCAGCAGTGATAGTAGGGACAGGGGTCAACCTTGGGAGACCCAGTACTTC.

This clonotype showed up just a few times. The rearrangement joins TRBV24-1 to TRBJ1-1; no definite D call. Between the trimmed V and J ends, which lost 3 bases and 10 bases, there was a span of 11 bases. The CDR3 loop spans 12 amino acids. Germline loops: CDR1 KGHDR, CDR2 SFDVKD. The CDR3 coding sequence is TGTGCCACCAGTGATCCCGCCGGGAGAGCTTTCTTT. Residues: CATSDPAGRAFF.

This rearrangement joins TRBV5-1 to TRBJ2-1, with TRBD2 identical over 8 bases. Germline V gene lookup returns CDR1 SGHRS and CDR2 YFSETQ. The ends lost 2 bases at V and 7 bases at J; junction bases unmatched: 14. The CDR3 extends over 17 amino acids. CDR3 coding DNA: TGCGCCAGCAGCTTCCGGGAGGGCCCTCGCGAAACGAATGAGCAGTTCTTC. It yields the protein CASSFREGPRETNEQFF.

CDR3 bases: TGTGCCAGCAGTTTAACAGCGTCAAACTTCAATGAGCAGTTCTTC. It specifies CASSLTASNFNEQFF. The chain carries TRBV12-3 or TRBV12-4 and TRBJ2-1; D is unresolved. The CDR3 covers 15 residues. Between the trimmed V and J ends, which lost 2 bases and 6 bases, there was a span of 14 bases.